These 5 T cell receptor beta chains came from one sample sequenced in a study of regulatory T cells in long-lasting Graves disease. The time point is: newly diagnosed GD, antithyroid drugs for less than 3 months. PBMC RNA was the source of the TCR library. iRepertoire HTBI primers and Arm-PCR of CDR3 regions built TCR beta libraries. TCRdb ran MiXCR on the multiplex PCR reads and lists one entry per CDR3 protein. The repertoire consists of about 500,000 distinct CDR3 sequences, with about 12% occurring once and the leading ten covering roughly 8.9%. The same data also went into a second study, on T cells in Graves' hyperthyroidism and ophthalmopathy.

This material consisted of peripheral blood mononuclear cells (PBMCs), taken at new diagnosis, from a patient treated with antithyroid drugs. Every receptor here comes from a woman under 40 with Graves disease.

Concerning this clonotype itself: A single base separates this from a much larger clone, so it may be a read error. The chain employs TRBV5-1 and TRBJ2-7, with TRBD2 as a possible D gene (6 bases). Trimming took off 3 bases at V and 2 bases at J, with 15 bases between the two ends. Germline V gene sequence: CDR1 SGHRS, CDR2 YFSETQ. This CDR3 is built from 15 residues. In DNA, the CDR3 is TGCGCCAGCAGCTCCTTCAGGAGGGGAACCTACGAGCAGTACTTC. This codes for CASSSFRRGTYEQYF.

Ten or more counts support this clonotype. The genes are TRBV27 and TRBJ2-6, with 11 bases aligning to TRBD1. The CDR3 covers 19 residues. Unmatched junction bases numbered 10, after V lost 6 bases and J lost 0 bases. Per germline, CDR1 MNHEY and CDR2 SMNVEV (reference sequence). The CDR3 nucleotides read TGTGCCAGCAGGCTCCGGACAGGGGGCTATCCCTCTGGGGCCAACGTCCTGACTTTC. Its translation is CASRLRTGGYPSGANVLTF.

This clonotype was seen only once. The chain carries TRBV4-3 and TRBJ2-4; TRBD1 or TRBD2 may be the D gene (6 bases each). The CDR3 has 17 residues. CDR1 and CDR2 from the germline V gene are LGHNA and YSLEER. Trimming stripped 3 bases from V and 2 bases from J, with 17 bases between. In DNA, the CDR3 is TGCGCCAGCAGCCAGTTATACAGGGAGGTGTCCAAAAACATTCAGTACTTC. Protein sequence: CASSQLYREVSKNIQYF.

The chain joins TRBV7-4 to TRBJ1-1; D ambiguous. Trimming stripped 0 bases from V and 0 bases from J, with 14 bases between. CDR3 length: 17 amino acids. Germline V CDR1 and CDR2: SGHVT, SQSDAQ. The CDR3 sequence is CASSLAPLLRVNTEAFF. The CDR3, as DNA: TGTGCCAGCAGCTTAGCCCCGCTTTTAAGGGTGAACACTGAAGCTTTCTTT.

The chain carries TRBV7-9 and TRBJ1-5; D uncertain. V lost 3 bases to trimming and J lost 1 base, with 10 bases between them. Germline V gene sequence: CDR1 SEHNR, CDR2 FQNEAQ (reference sequence). There are 15 residues in the CDR3. CDR3: CASSFVTTSNQPQHF. In DNA, the CDR3 is TGTGCCAGCAGCTTCGTGACAACAAGCAATCAGCCCCAGCATTTT.